This T cell receptor (beta chain) was sequenced in a study of T cell responses to AZD1222 COVID-19 vaccine. Notes on this clone: The antigen remains unidentified.

Profiled with immunoSEQ multiplex PCR; TCRdb holds only in-frame clones, not every one. The sample holds some 150,000 clones, 75% to 90% seen once. This CDR3 has 13 residues. V lost 3 bases, J lost 2 bases, and 7 bases lay in between. In germline, CDR1 is MNHEY, CDR2 SMNVEV (reference sequence). Study results and limitations: There were mostly white British donors and more females than males, and clonal diversity was possibly underestimated. Baseline seropositives among AZD1222 recipients totaled only 6 or 7. An increase in Spike-specific TCR breadth and depth was observed after two AZD1222 doses. Without day 14 samples, only post-peak T cell repertoires were studied.

J is TRBJ1-2 and V is TRBV27; D call uncertain. This TCR was recovered from an adult in good health. This sample comprised peripheral blood, obtained on day 0 of AZD1222 vaccination. CDR3 sequence reads: CASSFRRNYGYTF. CDR3 DNA: TGTGCCAGCAGTTTTAGACGGAACTATGGCTACACCTTC.